This passage covers 5 T cell receptor beta chains from one sample sequenced in a study of blood T cells in healthy people across ages. Primers used in a second PCR of about 7 to 12 cycles were a sample-barcoded 5' primer and a J-beta primer mix. TCRdb called the 5' RACE reads again in MiXCR, with one record for every CDR3 protein. The data show 790,000 or so distinct CDR3 sequences, with around half seen just once and 18% held by the top ten. Sequenced material: blood. Every receptor here comes from a man older than 75 in good health.

In its sample, this clonotype was seen once. CDR3 sequence reads: CASSQRRTSGSTDTQYF. The CDR3 region has the DNA TGTGCCAGCAGCCAACGTAGGACTAGCGGGAGCACAGATACGCAGTATTTT. The J gene is TRBJ2-3, the V gene TRBV3-1; 11 nucleotides match TRBD2. CDR3 length: 17 residues. V was pared by 2 bases and J by 0 bases, with 4 bases of the junction left unmatched. Germline V gene sequence: CDR1 LGHDT, CDR2 YNNKEL (reference sequence).

The J gene is TRBJ1-6, the V gene TRBV27; D is undetermined. CDR1 is MNHEY, CDR2 SMNVEV, per germline (reference sequence). This CDR3 is 14 amino acids long. Trimming shortened V by 3 bases and J by 9 bases, and 12 bases separated the two germline ends. The CDR3 spells CASSFRASGSPLHF. CDR3 nucleotides: TGTGCCAGCAGTTTTAGGGCCTCCGGTTCACCCCTCCACTTT.

This chain connects TRBV4-2 to TRBJ2-3; D not certain. Germline loops: CDR1 LGHNA, CDR2 YNFKEQ. V was cut by 3 bases and J by 4 bases, with 17 bases left in between. The CDR3 sequence is 16 residues long. Here the CDR3 reads CASSHSTGSSADTQYF. The CDR3 coding sequence is TGTGCCAGCAGCCATTCTACCGGCTCTTCCGCAGATACGCAGTATTTT.

The chain couples TRBV28 to TRBJ1-5; 7 bases are a match to TRBD1. This CDR3 contains 14 residues. The V gene's germline CDR1 is MDHEN and CDR2 SYDVKM. Trimming at V came to 8 bases and at J to 6 bases, leaving 10 bases not matched to a gene. Here the CDR3 reads CASGLTGFGQPQHF. CDR3 nucleotides: TGTGCCAGCGGATTGACAGGGTTCGGTCAGCCCCAGCATTTT.

Only a few counts were recorded for this clonotype. This rearrangement joins TRBV5-1 to TRBJ1-5; D remains ambiguous. CDR3 size: 13 residues. Germline values: CDR1 SGHRS, CDR2 YFSETQ. V lost 2 bases to trimming and J lost 5 bases, with 8 bases between them. CDR3 nucleotide sequence: TGCGCCAGCAGCTTCTGGGCCGATCAGCCCCAGCATTTT. It codes for CASSFWADQPQHF. Full variable domain (outside the CDR3, taken from reference TRBV5-1 and TRBJ1-5): KAGVTQTPRYLIKTRGQQVTLSCSPISGHRSVSWYQQTPGQGLQFLFEYFSETQRNKGNFPGRFSGRQFSNSRSEMNVSTLELGDSALYLCASSFWADQPQHFGDGTRLSIL.